Here is one T cell receptor (beta chain) with its context. The data are from a study of T-cell reconstitution after alpha-beta-depleted transplantation in children. Unique molecular identifiers featured in how the TCRbeta library was prepared. TCRdb used MiXCR to reprocess the PCR reads, holding one entry per CDR3 protein. The data contain about 540,000 distinct CDR3 sequences, around 17% of them singletons. Deletions cut 3 bases from V and 2 bases from J, with 18 bases between. The CDR3 loop spans 17 amino acids. Germline V gene lookup returns CDR1 LGHDT and CDR2 YNNKEL (reference sequence). J is TRBJ2-3 and V is TRBV3-1, with D possibly matching TRBD2 (6 bases). Sequences were derived from PBMCs from the stem cell graft donor, sampled from the stem cell graft. The origin of this receptor is a human donor who donated a stem cell graft to a child with acute lymphoblastic leukemia. The CDR3 spells CASSQPSFSGVTDTQYF. The CDR3 bases are TGTGCCAGCAGCCAGCCCTCGTTTAGCGGAGTCACAGATACGCAGTATTTT.